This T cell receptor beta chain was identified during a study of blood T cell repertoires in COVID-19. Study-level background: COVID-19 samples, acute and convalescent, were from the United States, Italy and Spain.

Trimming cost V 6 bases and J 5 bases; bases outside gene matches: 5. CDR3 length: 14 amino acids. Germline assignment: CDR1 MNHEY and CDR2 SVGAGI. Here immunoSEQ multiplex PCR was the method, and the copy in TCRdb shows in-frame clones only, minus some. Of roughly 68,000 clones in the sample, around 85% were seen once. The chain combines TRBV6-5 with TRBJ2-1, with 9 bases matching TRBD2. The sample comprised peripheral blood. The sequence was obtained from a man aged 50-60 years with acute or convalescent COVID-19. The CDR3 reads CASRGGGANNEQFF. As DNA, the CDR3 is TGTGCCAGCAGAGGCGGGGGGGCAAACAATGAGCAGTTCTTC.